Listed below are T cell receptor beta chains from one sample, sequenced in a study of blood T cells in healthy people across ages. A single record per CDR3 protein comes from TCRdb applying MiXCR to the 5' RACE reads. The sample records 1,300,000 or so distinct CDR3 sequences, approximately 59% being singletons. The sequencing input was blood. The receptors come from a man aged 18 to 29 in good health. Each CDR3 is given with its conserved first and last residue. Fields, in order: clone size, J gene, V gene, D gene, CDR3 protein, CDR3 DNA. The D gene is left open where the match is weak. Clone size appears in some rows only: once, few, many, or a class for an expanded clone.

clone size: -
J gene: TRBJ1-4
V gene: TRBV7-9
D gene: -
CDR3 protein: CASSPLGGEKLFF
CDR3 DNA: TGTGCCAGCAGCCCATTGGGGGGCGAAAAACTGTTTTTT

clone size: -
J gene: TRBJ2-3
V gene: TRBV29-1
D gene: -
CDR3 protein: CSEEGTRRPPSTDTQYF
CDR3 DNA: TGCAGCGAGGAGGGCACAAGGAGGCCTCCTAGCACAGATACGCAGTATTTT

clone size: -
J gene: TRBJ1-2
V gene: TRBV5-4
D gene: -
CDR3 protein: CASSQGLGYTF
CDR3 DNA: TGTGCCAGCAGCCAAGGGTTAGGCTACACCTTC

clone size: -
J gene: TRBJ2-1
V gene: TRBV2
D gene: TRBD2
CDR3 protein: CASRAGTSGNNEQFF
CDR3 DNA: TGTGCCAGCAGGGCCGGGACTAGCGGCAACAATGAGCAGTTCTTC

clone size: -
J gene: TRBJ2-3
V gene: TRBV12-3/TRBV12-4
D gene: TRBD2
CDR3 protein: CASSTTDSGSTDMQYF
CDR3 DNA: TGTGCCAGCAGTACGACCGACAGCGGGAGCACAGATATGCAGTATTTT

clone size: once
J gene: TRBJ2-1
V gene: TRBV9
D gene: TRBD2
CDR3 protein: CASSVGGTSGGVFPYNEQFF
CDR3 DNA: TGTGCCAGCAGCGTAGGGGGAACTAGCGGGGGGGTGTTCCCCTACAATGAGCAGTTCTTC

clone size: few
J gene: TRBJ2-7
V gene: TRBV15
D gene: -
CDR3 protein: CATSRDLSSGEQYF
CDR3 DNA: TGTGCCACCAGCAGAGATCTTAGTAGCGGCGAGCAGTACTTC

clone size: -
J gene: TRBJ1-1
V gene: TRBV7-2
D gene: -
CDR3 protein: CASSSMRPPTTEAFF
CDR3 DNA: TGTGCCAGCAGCTCAATGAGACCCCCAACTACTGAAGCTTTCTTT

clone size: -
J gene: TRBJ1-2
V gene: TRBV7-9
D gene: -
CDR3 protein: CASSRPVGDNYGYTF
CDR3 DNA: TGTGCCAGCAGTCGCCCGGTGGGAGATAACTATGGCTACACCTTC

clone size: -
J gene: TRBJ1-4
V gene: TRBV4-2
D gene: TRBD1
CDR3 protein: CASSHEPPGTVNEKLFF
CDR3 DNA: TGTGCCAGCTCCCATGAGCCGCCCGGGACAGTGAATGAAAAACTGTTTTTT

clone size: few
J gene: TRBJ2-3
V gene: TRBV7-2
D gene: TRBD2
CDR3 protein: CASSFGGAGADTQYF
CDR3 DNA: TGTGCCAGCAGCTTCGGGGGGGCCGGAGCAGATACGCAGTATTTT

clone size: -
J gene: TRBJ2-7
V gene: TRBV27
D gene: -
CDR3 protein: CASSLNGLRLYEQYF
CDR3 DNA: TGTGCCAGCAGTTTGAATGGACTAAGACTCTACGAGCAGTACTTC

clone size: -
J gene: TRBJ2-4
V gene: TRBV4-1
D gene: TRBD2
CDR3 protein: CASSQGGSGGGNIQYF
CDR3 DNA: TGCGCCAGCAGCCAGGGTGGTAGCGGGGGGGGGAACATTCAGTACTTC

clone size: once
J gene: TRBJ1-2
V gene: TRBV6-2/TRBV6-3
D gene: -
CDR3 protein: CASEEGYGYTF
CDR3 DNA: TGTGCCAGCGAGGAGGGCTATGGCTACACCTTC

clone size: -
J gene: TRBJ2-3
V gene: TRBV4-3
D gene: TRBD2
CDR3 protein: CASSQGLVATDTQYF
CDR3 DNA: TGCGCCAGCAGCCAGGGACTAGTCGCCACAGATACGCAGTATTTT

clone size: few
J gene: TRBJ1-1
V gene: TRBV29-1
D gene: -
CDR3 protein: CSVEVPGQNTEAFF
CDR3 DNA: TGCAGCGTTGAAGTCCCCGGACAGAACACTGAAGCTTTCTTT

clone size: -
J gene: TRBJ1-2
V gene: TRBV5-6
D gene: -
CDR3 protein: CASSHLEGHLYGYTF
CDR3 DNA: TGTGCCAGCAGCCACCTGGAGGGACACCTTTATGGCTACACCTTC

clone size: few
J gene: TRBJ2-7
V gene: TRBV2
D gene: -
CDR3 protein: CASRDGPYEQYF
CDR3 DNA: TGTGCCAGCAGGGACGGACCCTACGAGCAGTACTTC

clone size: -
J gene: TRBJ2-7
V gene: TRBV29-1
D gene: -
CDR3 protein: CSVDSGWSSHNEQYF
CDR3 DNA: TGCAGCGTTGACTCCGGGTGGAGCTCCCACAATGAGCAGTACTTC

clone size: -
J gene: TRBJ2-5
V gene: TRBV20-1
D gene: -
CDR3 protein: CSARWLVIGETQYF
CDR3 DNA: TGCAGTGCTAGGTGGTTGGTGATTGGTGAGACCCAGTACTTC

clone size: -
J gene: TRBJ2-5
V gene: TRBV6-2/TRBV6-3
D gene: -
CDR3 protein: CASSGYTNNEQYF
CDR3 DNA: TGTGCCAGCTCGGGGTACACAAACAATGAGCAGTACTTC

clone size: -
J gene: TRBJ2-2
V gene: TRBV4-3
D gene: -
CDR3 protein: CASSQGPGSNTGELFF
CDR3 DNA: TGCGCCAGCAGCCAAGGGCCGGGGTCGAACACCGGGGAGCTGTTTTTT

clone size: -
J gene: TRBJ1-1
V gene: TRBV30
D gene: -
CDR3 protein: CAWSLTVGNTEAFF
CDR3 DNA: TGTGCCTGGAGTCTCACAGTGGGGAACACTGAAGCTTTCTTT

clone size: -
J gene: TRBJ2-1
V gene: TRBV5-1
D gene: TRBD2
CDR3 protein: CASSPRSSRGVYNEQFF
CDR3 DNA: TGCGCCAGCAGCCCGAGATCCTCCCGGGGGGTATACAATGAGCAGTTCTTC

clone size: few
J gene: TRBJ2-7
V gene: TRBV27
D gene: TRBD1
CDR3 protein: CASSSTGYLNYEQYF
CDR3 DNA: TGTGCCAGCAGTTCGACAGGGTATCTGAACTACGAGCAGTACTTC

clone size: -
J gene: TRBJ2-2
V gene: TRBV20-1
D gene: -
CDR3 protein: CSARDFGTGELFF
CDR3 DNA: TGCAGTGCTAGAGATTTTGGCACCGGGGAGCTGTTTTTT

clone size: few
J gene: TRBJ1-2
V gene: TRBV4-3
D gene: -
CDR3 protein: CASSQEWSYGYTF
CDR3 DNA: TGCGCCAGCAGCCAAGAGTGGAGCTACGGCTACACCTTC

clone size: -
J gene: TRBJ2-5
V gene: TRBV20-1
D gene: -
CDR3 protein: CSAKTWENEQYF
CDR3 DNA: TGCAGTGCCAAGACGTGGGAAAATGAGCAGTACTTC

clone size: -
J gene: TRBJ2-7
V gene: TRBV4-1
D gene: -
CDR3 protein: CASSQTGADYEQYF
CDR3 DNA: TGCGCCAGCAGCCAAACAGGTGCCGACTACGAGCAGTACTTC

clone size: -
J gene: TRBJ1-3
V gene: TRBV12-3/TRBV12-4
D gene: TRBD1
CDR3 protein: CASSGDRAGNTIYF
CDR3 DNA: TGTGCCAGCAGTGGAGACAGGGCTGGAAACACCATATATTTT

clone size: few
J gene: TRBJ2-7
V gene: TRBV6-5
D gene: TRBD2
CDR3 protein: CASSYGGRAGGYEQYF
CDR3 DNA: TGTGCCAGCAGTTACGGCGGGAGAGCCGGAGGGTACGAGCAGTACTTC

clone size: -
J gene: TRBJ1-1
V gene: TRBV4-1
D gene: -
CDR3 protein: CASSPLGKETYTEAFF
CDR3 DNA: TGCGCCAGCAGCCCCTTGGGGAAGGAAACATACACTGAAGCTTTCTTT

clone size: -
J gene: TRBJ2-7
V gene: TRBV7-9
D gene: -
CDR3 protein: CASSLGKAPVSYEQYF
CDR3 DNA: TGTGCCAGCAGCTTGGGAAAAGCTCCAGTCTCCTACGAGCAGTACTTC

clone size: -
J gene: TRBJ2-7
V gene: TRBV25-1
D gene: -
CDR3 protein: CASSGTGMSSYEQYF
CDR3 DNA: TGTGCCAGCAGTGGCACAGGGATGAGCTCCTACGAGCAGTACTTC

clone size: -
J gene: TRBJ2-5
V gene: TRBV10-3
D gene: -
CDR3 protein: CAIRGGPGETQYF
CDR3 DNA: TGTGCCATCAGGGGGGGGCCTGGGGAGACCCAGTACTTC

clone size: -
J gene: TRBJ2-7
V gene: TRBV20-1
D gene: -
CDR3 protein: CSASSTSSPYEQYF
CDR3 DNA: TGCAGTGCTAGTTCTACTAGCAGCCCCTACGAGCAGTACTTC

clone size: -
J gene: TRBJ1-6
V gene: TRBV5-1
D gene: -
CDR3 protein: CASSPTAGTSPLHF
CDR3 DNA: TGCGCCAGCAGCCCCACCGCAGGGACTTCACCCCTCCACTTT

clone size: -
J gene: TRBJ2-5
V gene: TRBV25-1
D gene: -
CDR3 protein: CASSDQMWETQYF
CDR3 DNA: TGTGCCAGCAGTGACCAAATGTGGGAGACCCAGTACTTC

clone size: -
J gene: TRBJ1-6
V gene: TRBV4-2
D gene: -
CDR3 protein: CASSQNPVPDGYSPLHF
CDR3 DNA: TGTGCCAGCAGCCAAAATCCAGTACCTGACGGGTATTCACCCCTCCACTTT

clone size: -
J gene: TRBJ2-1
V gene: TRBV14
D gene: TRBD1
CDR3 protein: CASSQAQGTEQFF
CDR3 DNA: TGTGCCAGCAGCCAAGCACAGGGGACTGAGCAGTTCTTC

clone size: -
J gene: TRBJ1-1
V gene: TRBV29-1
D gene: -
CDR3 protein: CSAEDPRGPAEAFF
CDR3 DNA: TGCAGCGCAGAGGATCCAAGGGGACCCGCTGAAGCTTTCTTT

clone size: -
J gene: TRBJ1-5
V gene: TRBV6-6
D gene: -
CDR3 protein: CASSYWGGNQPQHF
CDR3 DNA: TGTGCCAGCAGTTATTGGGGAGGAAATCAGCCCCAGCATTTT

clone size: -
J gene: TRBJ2-1
V gene: TRBV20-1
D gene: TRBD2
CDR3 protein: CSADLAGGGDEQFF
CDR3 DNA: TGCAGTGCTGATCTAGCGGGAGGAGGGGATGAGCAGTTCTTC

clone size: -
J gene: TRBJ2-7
V gene: TRBV18
D gene: -
CDR3 protein: CASSPQARGSYEQYF
CDR3 DNA: TGTGCCAGCTCACCACAGGCTAGAGGCTCCTACGAGCAGTACTTC

clone size: -
J gene: TRBJ2-1
V gene: TRBV11-2
D gene: -
CDR3 protein: CASSSTLSRGEQFF
CDR3 DNA: TGTGCCAGCAGCTCCACCCTAAGCCGAGGAGAGCAGTTCTTC

clone size: many
J gene: TRBJ1-4
V gene: TRBV12-3/TRBV12-4
D gene: -
CDR3 protein: CASSSQMGEKLFF
CDR3 DNA: TGTGCCAGCAGTTCCCAGATGGGGGAAAAACTGTTTTTT

clone size: -
J gene: TRBJ2-4
V gene: TRBV4-1
D gene: TRBD1
CDR3 protein: CASSQGSGQRTWQYF
CDR3 DNA: TGCGCCAGCAGCCAAGGCTCGGGACAGCGAACCTGGCAGTACTTC

clone size: -
J gene: TRBJ2-7
V gene: TRBV7-6
D gene: TRBD2
CDR3 protein: CASSLLSRGGVGEQYF
CDR3 DNA: TGTGCCAGCAGCTTACTTTCTCGCGGGGGAGTAGGCGAGCAGTACTTC

clone size: -
J gene: TRBJ2-1
V gene: TRBV10-3
D gene: TRBD2
CDR3 protein: CAVTDGAGHNEQFF
CDR3 DNA: TGTGCCGTCACCGATGGAGCGGGGCACAATGAGCAGTTCTTC

clone size: -
J gene: TRBJ2-3
V gene: TRBV7-9
D gene: -
CDR3 protein: CASSPLLGRLSTDTQYF
CDR3 DNA: TGTGCCAGCAGCCCCTTACTAGGACGACTAAGCACAGATACGCAGTATTTT

clone size: -
J gene: TRBJ2-1
V gene: TRBV25-1
D gene: -
CDR3 protein: CASSEFRLHEQFF
CDR3 DNA: TGTGCCAGCAGTGAATTTCGACTCCATGAGCAGTTCTTC